The clone carrying this T cell receptor (beta chain) has only a few counts. The antigen is unknown. From blood CD8+ and CD4+ T cells, the TCR beta chain was sequenced. Controls were age- and sex-matched healthy donors. Reverse transcription of roughly 0.45 to 1 ug RNA was carried out with random hexamers. It was immunoSEQ multiplex PCR that amplified TCR beta CDR3 across 54 Vbeta and 13 Jbeta. TCRdb recomputed calls from the immunoSEQ multiplex PCR reads with MiXCR, one row per CDR3 protein. Here the sample spans approximately 110,000 distinct CDR3 sequences, around 94% being singletons. The sample comes from a study of CD8 T cells in Susac syndrome. Study outcomes and limitations: As the study acknowledged, the number of individuals who were part of its TCR sequencing and HLA analysis was relatively small.

The germline V gene encodes CDR1 SGHRS and CDR2 YFSETQ. The length of the CDR3 is 15 residues. J lost 4 bases, V lost 4 bases, and 9 bases had no gene match. This sequence joins TRBV5-1 and TRBJ2-7, with TRBD2 identical over 9 bases. The clonotype was recovered from a human donor in good health. The source material was CD4+ T cells from PBMCs. CDR3 sequence reads: CASSRSSGTVYEQYF. CDR3 DNA sequence: TGCGCCAGCAGCCGCTCTAGCGGGACGGTTTACGAGCAGTACTTC.